The entry that follows covers one TCR beta chain sequence. Its specificity is not known. This sample is part of a study of T cell clones after liver transplantation. Study-level information: Samples came pre-transplant, pre-randomization before withdrawal, and post-randomization after withdrawal ended.

Profiling relied on immunoSEQ multiplex PCR, and the TCRdb table lists in-frame clones only, not all of them. The sample lists 20,000 to 25,000 clones; just under 80% were seen once. Whole-study findings and limits: Small, mixed patient groups and varying post-transplant times limit these conclusions.

V lost 1 base and J lost 6; bases outside the gene matches: 6. CDR1 is SGHVS and CDR2 is FNYEAQ in the germline V gene. This CDR3 is 15 amino acids long. The rearrangement links TRBV7-6 to TRBJ1-5; 7 bases are shared with TRBD1. The TCR was taken from a human patient who received a liver transplant. The graft donor may account for some of the T cells. The input for sequencing was CD8+ T cells from blood, taken more than 53 months after liver transplant. Here the CDR3 reads CASSLGQGGGQPQHF. The CDR3 nucleotides read TGTGCCAGCAGCTTAGGACAGGGAGGCGGTCAGCCCCAGCATTTT.